These 10 T cell receptor beta chains came from one sample sequenced in a study of Tregs in tolerant kidney transplant recipients. Clones were sequenced by immunoSEQ multiplex PCR, and TCRdb holds only the in-frame ones, with some missing. The sample consists of some 50,000 clones, approximately 89% of them appearing once. Related graft donors supplied nonmyeloablative bone marrow transplants, and mixed chimerism was transient. The sequencing here drew on CD8+ T cells from blood (PBMCs), taken 12 months after the transplant. The receptors were gathered from a human patient who received a combined kidney and bone marrow transplant. Some T cells may possibly be graft donor cells.

This chain joins TRBV6-4 and TRBJ2-1, with TRBD2 matching 9 bases. Trimming at V came to 5 bases and at J to 6 bases, leaving 5 bases not matched to a gene. The CDR3 loop spans 14 amino acids. Germline-derived CDR1 and CDR2 are MRHNA and SNTAGT. CDR3 protein: CASSPSSGGNEQFF. CDR3 sequence (DNA): TGTGCCAGCAGTCCAAGTAGCGGGGGCAATGAGCAGTTCTTC.

The chain joins TRBV5-5 to TRBJ2-3; D may be TRBD2 (6 bases). With 4 bases removed from V and 3 bases from J, the gap between germline ends came to 15 bases. Per the germline V gene, CDR1 is SGHKS and CDR2 is YYEKEE (reference sequence). The CDR3 sequence is 15 residues long. The CDR3 is CASSGPGLKTDTQYF. CDR3 DNA: TGTGCCAGCAGCGGACCGGGACTTAAAACAGATACGCAGTATTTT.

The chain uses TRBV9 and TRBJ2-7; 11 bases map to TRBD2. This CDR3 comprises 14 residues. Germline V gene data show CDR1 as SGDLS and CDR2 as YYNGEE. V trimming: 3 bases; J trimming: 4 bases; junction bases outside the gene matches: 3. Written as DNA, the CDR3 is TGTGCCAGCAGCGATACTAGCGGGGGATACGAGCAGTACTTC. Translation: CASSDTSGGYEQYF.

The V and J genes are TRBV7-9 and TRBJ2-3; 10 nucleotides line up with TRBD2. The CDR3 is 15 amino acids. CDR1 is SEHNR and CDR2 is FQNEAQ in the germline V gene (reference sequence). The ends lost 3 bases at V and 6 bases at J; junction bases unmatched: 6. DNA for the CDR3: TGTGCCAGCAGCTTCCTAGCGGGAGTAGGTGATACGCAGTATTTT. Translating it yields CASSFLAGVGDTQYF.

J is TRBJ2-5 and V is TRBV29-1; no firm D call. CDR1 is SQVTM, CDR2 ANQGSEA, per germline. V lost 2 bases, J lost 5 bases, and 3 bases lay in between. The CDR3 has 10 amino acids. The CDR3 DNA is TGCAGCGTTGAAAGCGAGACCCAGTACTTC. This gives the protein CSVESETQYF.

As regards this clone: At one end the junction does not follow the germline gene, possibly because of a read error. This sample also contains other DNA sequences that code for the same CDR3. The chain links TRBV27 to TRBJ1-6; maybe TRBD1 (6 bases). Per the germline V gene, CDR1 is MNHEY and CDR2 is SMNVEV (reference sequence). This CDR3 region has 15 residues. The CDR3 region is CASSSRGVLDSPLHF. CDR3 DNA: TGTGCCAGCAGTTCCAGGGGAGTGTTGGATTCCCCCCTCCACTTT.

V is TRBV7-6 and J is TRBJ1-2; tentatively, D is TRBD1 (6 bases). CDR3 length: 14 residues. The germline gives CDR1 SGHVS, CDR2 FNYEAQ. Trimming cost V 0 bases and J 4 bases, with 9 bases left between them. The CDR3 bases are TGTGCCAGCAGCTTAGCGGGGGCTCTCTATGGCTACACCTTC. Its protein product is CASSLAGALYGYTF.

The chain recombines TRBV28 with TRBJ1-5; D perhaps matches TRBD1 (5 bases). V lost 5 bases and J lost 7, with 9 bases in between. Germline assignment: CDR1 MDHEN and CDR2 SYDVKM. The CDR3 contains 12 residues. The CDR3 DNA follows: TGTGCCAGCAGTGAGACAGCCCAGCCCCAGCATTTT. Protein product: CASSETAQPQHF.

The V gene is TRBV11-3, the J gene TRBJ1-1; possible D gene TRBD1, 5 bases. Germline V lookup: CDR1 SGHNT, CDR2 YENEEA. The CDR3 loop spans 13 amino acids. V gave up 1 base and J gave up 6 bases, with 9 bases separating them. CDR3: CASSLGLTAEAFF. DNA of the CDR3: TGTGCCAGCAGCTTAGGTCTGACAGCTGAAGCTTTCTTT.

The rearrangement joins TRBV30 to TRBJ2-2; TRBD1 aligns across 7 bases. The V gene end was trimmed by 5 bases and the J gene end by 0 bases; junction bases not matched to a gene: 9. This CDR3 contains 16 residues. Germline assignment: CDR1 GTSNPN and CDR2 SVGIG (reference sequence). CDR3 sequence reads: CAWSWGTASNTGELFF. The CDR3 DNA reads as TGTGCCTGGTCATGGGGGACAGCTTCGAACACCGGGGAGCTGTTTTTT.